The 28 T cell receptor beta chains below were found in one sample sequenced in a study of blood T cell repertoires in COVID-19. Method: immunoSEQ multiplex PCR; TCRdb's copy keeps in-frame clones and lacks some. The table includes some 320,000 clones, 90% to 95% detected once. Material: PBMCs or T cells enriched from blood (not recorded which). These receptors all stem from a woman in her 30s who had been exposed to COVID-19.

This clone was recorded only once. The V and J genes are TRBV27 and TRBJ2-3, with D tentatively TRBD2 (6 bases). V lost 7 bases to trimming and J lost 0 bases, with 17 bases between them. The germline V gene has CDR1 MNHEY and CDR2 SMNVEV (reference sequence). The CDR3 consists of 16 residues. Here the CDR3 reads CASTSPGDPSTDTQYF. DNA of the CDR3: TGTGCCAGCACCTCTCCGGGGGATCCTAGCACAGATACGCAGTATTTT.

The chain links TRBV19 to TRBJ1-2; perhaps TRBD1 as D (5 bases). V lost 5 bases to trimming and J lost 3 bases, with 19 bases between them. Per the germline V gene, CDR1 is LNHDA and CDR2 is SQIVND (reference sequence). The CDR3 runs 16 residues. Here the CDR3 DNA reads TGTGCCAGTAGTCCAACCCCAGGGATATCTCACTATGGCTACACCTTC. It is translated as CASSPTPGISHYGYTF.

This clone was detected a few times. Other DNA sequences of this sample code for an identical CDR3. The genes are TRBV7-9 and TRBJ1-2, with 10 bases fitting TRBD1. The CDR3 is made up of 13 amino acids. J gave up 8 bases and V 6 bases, and 6 bases lay outside the gene matches. Germline lookup yields CDR1 SEHNR and CDR2 FQNEAQ (reference sequence). CDR3 coding DNA: TGTGCCAGCAGACCCGGGACAGGGGACGGCTACACCTTC. This encodes CASRPGTGDGYTF.

The rearrangement links TRBV4-1 to TRBJ1-2; TRBD1 agrees at 7 bases. With V trimmed by 4 bases and J by 8 bases, 4 bases remained unmatched. The CDR3 has 12 amino acids. Germline lookup yields CDR1 MGHRA and CDR2 YSYEKL. As DNA, the CDR3 is TGCGCCAGCAGCCCAGGGGGGTCCGGCTACACCTTC. Encoded protein: CASSPGGSGYTF.

The chain's CDR3 is CASSHPQGSPIYEQYF. CDR3 sequence (DNA): TGCGCCAGCAGCCACCCCCAGGGCAGTCCGATCTACGAGCAGTACTTC. V is TRBV4-1 and J is TRBJ2-7, with a weak D call TRBD1 (5 bases). V lost 3 bases and J 3 bases, leaving 18 bases between the germline ends. CDR3 length: 16 amino acids. Germline V CDR1 and CDR2: MGHRA, YSYEKL.

The V call is TRBV9, the J call TRBJ1-6, with TRBD1 identical over 7 bases. This CDR3 has 15 residues. The ends lost 4 bases at V and 6 bases at J; junction bases unmatched: 7. Germline CDR1 SGDLS, CDR2 YYNGEE. Written as DNA, the CDR3 is TGTGCCAGCAGCCCCTCGCCAGGGGGTAATTCACCCCTCCACTTT. The encoded protein is CASSPSPGGNSPLHF.

The CDR3 is CASSPRTRGADTQYF. CDR3 DNA sequence: TGCGCCAGCAGCCCTCGGACTAGGGGTGCAGATACGCAGTATTTT. This chain uses TRBV5-1 with TRBJ2-3; 7 nucleotides align to TRBD2. The trim removed 4 bases at V and 4 bases at J, leaving 9 bases unmatched. Germline lookup yields CDR1 SGHRS and CDR2 YFSETQ. The CDR3 covers 15 residues.

The rearrangement uses TRBV19 and TRBJ1-4, with D unresolved. Trimming left V 5 bases short and J 8 bases short, with 12 bases between. The CDR3 is made up of 13 amino acids. Germline values: CDR1 LNHDA, CDR2 SQIVND (reference sequence). As DNA, the CDR3 is TGTGCCAGTAGTGTGGCGGGATGGGAAAAACTGTTTTTT. This codes for CASSVAGWEKLFF.

This chain uses TRBV7-2 with TRBJ2-3, with 16 bases that match TRBD2. CDR1 is SGHTA, CDR2 FQGNSA, per germline. CDR3 length: 18 residues. V dropped 5 bases and J dropped 4; count of bases not matched to a gene: 9. The CDR3 loop reads CASSKLGLAGGAADTQYF. Here the CDR3 DNA reads TGTGCCAGCAGCAAACTGGGACTAGCGGGGGGGGCCGCAGATACGCAGTATTTT.

This chain links TRBV12-3 or TRBV12-4 with TRBJ1-2, with 11 bases lining up with TRBD1. The V gene end was trimmed by 5 bases and the J gene end by 8 bases; junction bases not matched to a gene: 4. The CDR3 contains 13 residues. Written as DNA, the CDR3 is TGTGCCAGCAGTCCCGGGACAGGGGGAGGCTACACCTTC. The encoded protein is CASSPGTGGGYTF.

This rearrangement joins TRBV19 to TRBJ2-7, with 8 bases aligning to TRBD1. After removal of 4 bases from V and 5 bases from J, the junction contained 4 bases not matched to a gene. CDR3 length equals 13 residues. Germline CDR1 is LNHDA and CDR2 is SQIVND (reference sequence). The CDR3 loop reads CASSRDRFNEQYF. CDR3 nucleotides: TGTGCCAGTAGTAGGGACAGGTTCAACGAGCAGTACTTC. The full variable domain, in which reference TRBV19 and TRBJ2-7 provide the parts outside the CDR3, is DGGITQSPKYLFRKEGQNVTLSCEQNLNHDAMYWYRQDPGQGLRLIYYSQIVNDFQKGDIAEGYSVSREKKESFPLTVTSAQKNPTAFYLCASSRDRFNEQYFGPGTRLTVT.

The CDR3 region has the DNA TGCGCCAGCAGTCGCCCCGCGAAAGAGACCCAGTACTTC. This codes for CASSRPAKETQYF. This sequence joins TRBV5-1 and TRBJ2-5; D is unresolved. From germline, CDR1 is SGHRS and CDR2 YFSETQ. The CDR3 is 13 residues long. V lost 5 bases to trimming and J lost 3 bases, with 11 bases between them.

The CDR3 region has the DNA TGTGCCACCATCCTGGACAGAAACACTGAAGCTTTCTTT. Its protein is CATILDRNTEAFF. This rearrangement joins TRBV24-1 to TRBJ1-1; weak D call: TRBD1 (6 bases). The V gene's germline CDR1 is KGHDR and CDR2 SFDVKD. Trimming left V 8 bases short and J 2 bases short, with 11 bases between. The CDR3 loop spans 13 amino acids.

The rearrangement uses TRBV2 and TRBJ1-1; TRBD1 matches at 8 bases. V was pared by 2 bases and J by 7 bases, with 9 bases of the junction left unmatched. The germline gives CDR1 SNHLY, CDR2 FYNNEI. This CDR3 has 15 residues. DNA for the CDR3: TGTGCCAGCAGTGAAAAGGCCCAGGGGGCGAATGAAGCTTTCTTT. Its protein is CASSEKAQGANEAFF.

The rearrangement uses TRBV9 and TRBJ1-2; 7 nucleotides agree with TRBD1. The CDR3 totals 16 residues. Germline CDR1 SGDLS, CDR2 YYNGEE. J gave up 8 bases and V 3 bases, and 16 bases lay outside the gene matches. The CDR3 bases are TGTGCCAGCAGCGCCCAGTCCTGGGACAGTCCCTGGGGCTACACCTTC. It is translated as CASSAQSWDSPWGYTF. The whole variable domain, filled in from reference TRBV9 and TRBJ1-2, reads DSGVTQTPKHLITATGQRVTLRCSPRSGDLSVYWYQQSLDQGLQFLIQYYNGEERAKGNILERFSAQQFPDLHSELNLSSLELGDSALYFCASSAQSWDSPWGYTFGSGTRLTVV.

The rearrangement links TRBV9 to TRBJ1-2; D is uncertain. Germline CDR1 SGDLS, CDR2 YYNGEE. The V end lost 4 bases, the J end lost 4 bases, and 11 bases lay between the germline ends. CDR3 length: 13 residues. The CDR3 is CASSSPGSYGYTF. In DNA form, the CDR3 reads TGTGCCAGCAGCTCTCCCGGGAGCTATGGCTACACCTTC.

The chain is built from TRBV9 and TRBJ2-2, with TRBD2 matching 8 bases. This CDR3 is built from 17 residues. The V gene end was trimmed by 0 bases and the J gene end by 5 bases; junction bases not matched to a gene: 9. The germline CDR1 and CDR2 sequences are SGDLS and YYNGEE. CDR3 protein: CASSVGPAGGVTGELFF. DNA for the CDR3: TGTGCCAGCAGCGTAGGACCGGCGGGGGGAGTTACCGGGGAGCTGTTTTTT. The full variable domain, rest sourced from reference TRBV9 and TRBJ2-2, is DSGVTQTPKHLITATGQRVTLRCSPRSGDLSVYWYQQSLDQGLQFLIQYYNGEERAKGNILERFSAQQFPDLHSELNLSSLELGDSALYFCASSVGPAGGVTGELFFGEGSRLTVL.

This clone was recorded once. The rearrangement links TRBV18 to TRBJ1-2; 7 nucleotides match TRBD1. CDR3 length equals 14 residues. Losses at the gene ends were 0 bases for V and 8 bases for J; bases not matched to a gene: 6. Germline CDR1 and CDR2: KGHSH and LQKENI. The CDR3 DNA reads TGTGCCAGCTCACCACCGAACAGGGGTGAAGGCTACACCTTC. This gives the protein CASSPPNRGEGYTF.

The CDR3: CASSVEHNTEAFF. The CDR3 region has the DNA TGTGCCAGCAGCGTAGAACACAACACTGAAGCTTTCTTT. This chain uses TRBV9 with TRBJ1-1; D ambiguous. V lost 0 bases to trimming and J lost 2 bases, with 5 bases between them. Germline-derived CDR1 and CDR2 are SGDLS and YYNGEE. The CDR3 loop spans 13 amino acids. Full variable domain (missing parts from reference TRBV9 and TRBJ1-1): DSGVTQTPKHLITATGQRVTLRCSPRSGDLSVYWYQQSLDQGLQFLIQYYNGEERAKGNILERFSAQQFPDLHSELNLSSLELGDSALYFCASSVEHNTEAFFGQGTRLTVV.

This clone showed up just once. The chain couples TRBV27 to TRBJ1-5; D ambiguous. CDR1 is MNHEY, CDR2 SMNVEV, per germline (reference sequence). The length of the CDR3 is 14 residues. The ends were cut back, 3 bases at V and 5 bases at J, with 11 bases in the middle. The DNA of the CDR3 is TGTGCCAGCAGTTTTAGGGCGGGTCATCAGCCCCAGCATTTT. Protein product: CASSFRAGHQPQHF.

The chain is built from TRBV5-1 and TRBJ2-5; D gene uncertain. Germline values: CDR1 SGHRS, CDR2 YFSETQ. The CDR3 sequence is 14 residues long. V was cut by 0 bases and J by 1 base, with 7 bases left in between. The CDR3 DNA reads as TGCGCCAGCAGCTTGGGGGCAACCCAAGAGACCCAGTACTTC. This codes for CASSLGATQETQYF.

The rearrangement links TRBV12-3 or TRBV12-4 to TRBJ2-1; TRBD2 aligns across 8 bases. V gave up 6 bases and J gave up 6 bases; unmatched junction bases: 4. The CDR3 loop spans 13 amino acids. This chain's CDR3 is CASRPGGRNEQFF. The CDR3, as DNA: TGTGCCAGCAGGCCGGGGGGGCGCAATGAGCAGTTCTTC.

This chain connects TRBV21-1 to TRBJ2-1; the table calls TRBD2, which could not be checked here. TRBV21-1 is assigned pseudogene status. CDR3 size: 14 residues. This CDR3 reads CASSRGLDPLGQFF. The CDR3 DNA reads TGTGCCAGCAGCAGGGGACTAGACCCCCTTGGGCAGTTCTTC.

The rearrangement joins TRBV5-4 to TRBJ1-2; 7 nucleotides match TRBD1. Germline V gene data show CDR1 as SGHNT and CDR2 as YYREEE (reference sequence). The CDR3 sequence is 15 residues long. Losses at the gene ends were 0 bases for V and 4 bases for J; bases not matched to a gene: 6. Here the CDR3 DNA reads TGTGCCAGCAGCTTGGGGACAGGCCTAACCTATGGCTACACCTTC. It translates to CASSLGTGLTYGYTF.

The count of this clone is one. V is TRBV25-1 and J is TRBJ1-4; the match to TRBD1 covers 8 bases. V dropped 3 bases and J dropped 5; count of bases not matched to a gene: 5. Germline CDR1 MGHDK, CDR2 SYGVNS. The CDR3 totals 15 residues. The DNA for the CDR3 is TGTGCCAGCAGTGACCGACAGGGGCGGAATGAAAAACTGTTTTTT. Translated: CASSDRQGRNEKLFF.

This chain joins TRBV7-9 and TRBJ1-1, with a weak D call TRBD1 (5 bases). The V gene lost 0 bases and the J gene lost 7 bases, with 6 bases spanning the gap. The CDR3 consists of 12 residues. Germline assignment: CDR1 SEHNR and CDR2 FQNEAQ (reference sequence). CDR3 nucleotide sequence: TGTGCCAGCAGCTTAGCGACAGATGAAGCTTTCTTT. This codes for CASSLATDEAFF.

The rearrangement joins TRBV19 to TRBJ1-5, with 9 bases aligning to TRBD1. The CDR3 runs to 15 residues. The germline V gene has CDR1 LNHDA and CDR2 SQIVND (reference sequence). After removal of 7 bases from V and 7 bases from J, the junction contained 11 bases not matched to a gene. In DNA form, the CDR3 reads TGTGCCAGTACCATACTGGGACAGGGCGCCCAGCCCCAGCATTTT. This sequence encodes CASTILGQGAQPQHF. Together with reference TRBV19 and TRBJ1-5, the CDR3 gives the full variable domain: DGGITQSPKYLFRKEGQNVTLSCEQNLNHDAMYWYRQDPGQGLRLIYYSQIVNDFQKGDIAEGYSVSREKKESFPLTVTSAQKNPTAFYLCASTILGQGAQPQHFGDGTRLSIL.

The gene calls are TRBV11-2 and TRBJ2-2; weak D call: TRBD1 (6 bases). V was shortened by 1 base and J by 8 bases, with 8 bases between the two germline ends. The CDR3 runs 13 residues. The V gene's germline CDR1 is SGHAT and CDR2 FQNNGV. CDR3 bases: TGTGCCAGCAGCTTAGGGACAGCAGGGGAGCTGTTTTTT. Amino acids: CASSLGTAGELFF.